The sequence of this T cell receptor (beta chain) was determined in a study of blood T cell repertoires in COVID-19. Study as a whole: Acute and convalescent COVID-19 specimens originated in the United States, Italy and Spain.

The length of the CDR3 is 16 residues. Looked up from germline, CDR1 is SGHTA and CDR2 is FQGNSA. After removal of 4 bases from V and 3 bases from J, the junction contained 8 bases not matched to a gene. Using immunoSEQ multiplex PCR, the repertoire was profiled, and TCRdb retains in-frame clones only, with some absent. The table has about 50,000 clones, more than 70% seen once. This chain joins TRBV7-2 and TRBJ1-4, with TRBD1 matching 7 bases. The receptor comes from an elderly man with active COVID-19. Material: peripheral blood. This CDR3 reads CASSSGVQGANEKLFF. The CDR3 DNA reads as TGTGCCAGCAGCTCCGGGGTTCAGGGGGCTAATGAAAAACTGTTTTTT.